This T cell receptor (beta chain) was profiled in a study of blood T cells in healthy people across ages. Peripheral blood was drawn, about 9.7 milliliters per donor. In the case of this clonotype: The germline gene is not matched at one end of the junction; a read error may be the cause.

Using a J-beta primer mix together with a sample-barcoded 5' primer, a second PCR was run for roughly 6 to 12 cycles. TCRdb reprocessed the 5' RACE reads via MiXCR and lists one record per CDR3 protein. Among over a million distinct CDR3 sequences listed, about 45% were seen once. Sequences were obtained from blood. This sequence originates from a woman aged 18 to 35 in good health.

The CDR3 nucleotides are TGTGCCAGCAGCGTAGCTCAGGGTCACACAGGTACGCAGTATTTT. Translation: CASSVAQGHTGTQYF. The gene calls are TRBV9 and TRBJ2-3, with a possible D match to TRBD1 (5 bases). Germline CDR1 and CDR2: SGDLS and YYNGEE. CDR3 length: 15 amino acids.